The sequence of this T cell receptor beta chain was determined in a study of blood T cell repertoires in COVID-19. About the study: The United States, Italy and Spain were the sources of the acute and convalescent COVID-19 samples. PBMCs, B-cell-depleted T cells, or T cells provided the cDNA or gDNA that made up the material.

Seattle cases were enrolled at active infection and followed longitudinally. The sample holds one count of this clone. Per the original data handling: Estimation of nucleated cell counts relied on the amplification of reference gene primers. This table comes from immunoSEQ multiplex PCR, and its TCRdb copy is limited to in-frame clones, with some not included. V and J calls and clone size are copied from that table; D and trimming were computed from the DNA. Among 250,000 or so clones, approximately 91% were seen once, and the ten largest hold around 0.9%. CDR3 length: 13 residues. Germline loops: CDR1 MNHEY, CDR2 SVGAGI. The V and J ends lost 4 bases and 4 bases respectively, with 10 bases between them.

The chain has TRBV6-5 and TRBJ1-1; D remains ambiguous. The source material was peripheral blood. The clonotype was recovered from a man younger than 40 with COVID-19, enrolled during active disease. As DNA, the CDR3 is TGTGCCAGCAGTTTGGGGAGAGGCACTGAAGCTTTCTTT. Its translation: CASSLGRGTEAFF.